The rows below give T cell receptor beta chains drawn from one sample of a study of early stage breast cancer tumors. Clones were sequenced by immunoSEQ multiplex PCR, and TCRdb holds only the in-frame ones, with some missing. The sample includes more than 65,000 clones, approximately 80% of them seen just once. Input material: blood. These receptor sequences come from a person aged 35 to 50 with breast cancer. Each CDR3 is given with its conserved first and last residue.

j_call v_call cdr3_aa
TRBJ1-5 TRBV18 CASSPGAGNQPQHF
TRBJ2-5 TRBV5-4 CASSPTSEETQYF
TRBJ2-2 TRBV2 CASSEITNTGELFF
TRBJ1-2 TRBV19 CASSRDRENYGYTF
TRBJ1-5 TRBV10-3 CAISVSLALNQPQHF
TRBJ1-5 TRBV7-8 CASSLMVGRDQPQHF
TRBJ2-5 TRBV5-1 CASSLGGTGYFQETQYF
TRBJ2-5 TRBV6-4 CASSRTSGSSETQYF
TRBJ2-1 TRBV10-3 CAISDRGDEQFF
TRBJ1-5 TRBV7-2 CASSSRTGKQPQHF
TRBJ2-1 TRBV5-1 CASSTLAGDYNEQFF
TRBJ1-2 TRBV25-1 CASSGTKPGTALSYGYTF
TRBJ1-1 TRBV19 CATHGGGRAFF
TRBJ2-2 TRBV28 CASKGARGRTGELFF
TRBJ2-5 TRBV6-5 CASSRTGDQETQYF
TRBJ2-7 TRBV6-5 CASSLEKDYEQYF
TRBJ2-6 TRBV6-5 CASSSSGSGANVLTF
TRBJ2-7 TRBV11-2 CASSPRTGWSSYEQYF
TRBJ1-5 TRBV6-6 CASSLGEGQPQHF
TRBJ1-1 TRBV18 CASSPLGRKKNTEAFF
TRBJ1-1 TRBV7-6 CASSFQGTNTEAFF
TRBJ2-7 TRBV19 CASSNRQGGYEQYF
TRBJ2-3 TRBV15 CATSRDRQSVDTQYF
TRBJ2-7 TRBV28 CASSPPGLAGSYEQYF
TRBJ1-3 TRBV6-9 CASSRGALSGNTIYF
TRBJ1-2 TRBV27 CASSLTRDRANGYTF
TRBJ2-5 TRBV4-1 CASSRTSGSQETQYF
TRBJ2-2 TRBV18 CASSRAQGGRNTGELFF
TRBJ2-2 TRBV9 CASSVGAGERELFF
TRBJ2-1 TRBV27 CASSLSNNEQFF
TRBJ1-3 TRBV11-2 CASSFGTTSGNTIYF
TRBJ1-4 TRBV28 CASRRDISEKLFF
TRBJ2-1 TRBV13 CASSSLEKSYNEQFF
TRBJ2-1 TRBV7-7 CASSVQIYNEQFF
TRBJ2-7 TRBV28 CASSPSTEIHYEQYF
TRBJ1-2 TRBV9 CASSTGPRPGYTF
TRBJ2-1 TRBV27 CATRGGRNEQFF
TRBJ2-5 TRBV9 CASSVSGTRYQETQYF
TRBJ2-2 TRBV7-9 CASSPPDRSTGELFF
TRBJ2-1 TRBV28 CASSLGMREFYEQFF
TRBJ2-7 TRBV5-1 CASSGTGGSYEQYF
TRBJ2-5 TRBV28 CASRRTGMETQYF
TRBJ2-1 TRBV6-1 CASIHSGSVKNEQFF
TRBJ2-5 TRBV11-2 CASSLSASGMGETQYF
TRBJ2-1 TRBV10-3 CAISVSGGAYNEQFF
TRBJ2-2 TRBV9 CASSSQGPSHTGELFF
TRBJ1-3 TRBV6-1 CASSELGNTIYF
TRBJ1-1 TRBV30 CAWSYNLNTEAFF
TRBJ1-6 TRBV6-5 CASSYVVGNSPLHF
TRBJ2-7 TRBV28 CATVRGYEQYF
TRBJ1-1 TRBV7-8 CASRPGLQNTEAFF
TRBJ2-4 TRBV10-3 CAIRHSTGDIQYF
TRBJ2-7 TRBV18 CASSPPDGTYEQYF
TRBJ1-5 TRBV5-8 CASGDRGLQPQHF
TRBJ2-7 TRBV28 CASTRPGGVPEQYF